The 11 T cell receptor beta chains presented below share a single source sample, sequenced in a study of neurological immune-mediated disorders. One entry per CDR3 protein, called by TCRdb with MiXCR from the 5' RACE reads. The repertoire holds some 57,000 distinct CDR3 sequences, more than 4% seen once, with approximately 3.5% in the top ten. The sequencing input was PBMCs. These receptors were obtained from a woman aged 45-65 years with multiple sclerosis.

This clonotype was seen ten or more times. The V call is TRBV12-3 or TRBV12-4, the J call TRBJ1-1; 7 bases are shared with TRBD1. J lost 1 base, V lost 0 bases, and 2 bases had no gene match. The CDR3 runs to 15 residues. CDR3 sequence: CASSLAGTANTEAFF. The CDR3 region has the DNA TGTGCCAGCAGTTTAGCTGGGACAGCGAACACTGAAGCTTTCTTT.

This clonotype was seen repeatedly, ten times or more. V and J are TRBV20-1 and TRBJ1-2; 10 nucleotides match TRBD1. The V and J ends lost 4 bases and 9 bases, in that order; junction bases with no gene match: 8. Germline V gene lookup returns CDR1 DFQATT and CDR2 SNEGSKA (reference sequence). The CDR3 contains 13 residues. The CDR3 sequence: CSAITRTGGSYTF. The DNA for the CDR3 is TGCAGTGCTATTACACGGACAGGGGGAAGCTACACCTTC.

This clonotype showed up many times. The rearrangement joins TRBV5-1 to TRBJ1-4; D remains unclear. Germline V CDR1 and CDR2: SGHRS, YFSETQ. This CDR3 comprises 14 residues. Trimming stripped 0 bases from V and 7 bases from J, with 10 bases between. The CDR3 DNA sequence: TGCGCCAGCAGCTTGGTCGGGTATGGTGAAAAACTGTTTTTT. This gives the protein CASSLVGYGEKLFF. The variable domain in full, with the rest retrieved from reference TRBV5-1 and TRBJ1-4, is KAGVTQTPRYLIKTRGQQVTLSCSPISGHRSVSWYQQTPGQGLQFLFEYFSETQRNKGNFPGRFSGRQFSNSRSEMNVSTLELGDSALYLCASSLVGYGEKLFFGSGTQLSVL.

This clonotype came up a few times. A single base separates this from a much larger clone, so it may be a read error. The CDR3 reads CSARLRQEANYGYTF. DNA of the CDR3: TGCAGTGCTAGACTACGACAGGAAGCTAACTATGGCTACACCTTC. The V gene is TRBV20-1, the J gene TRBJ1-2, with D perhaps TRBD1 (6 bases). With 2 bases removed from V and 0 bases from J, the gap between germline ends came to 13 bases. Per the germline V gene, CDR1 is DFQATT and CDR2 is SNEGSKA (reference sequence). The CDR3 is made up of 15 amino acids.

This clonotype was observed many times. V and J are TRBV28 and TRBJ2-3; D is unresolved. Trimming pared 9 bases from V and 2 bases from J, leaving 15 bases between. This CDR3 has 14 amino acids. The germline CDR1 and CDR2 sequences are MDHEN and SYDVKM. CDR3 bases: TGTGCCAGTAACTCGGCCGCTCACACAGATACGCAGTATTTT. It yields the protein CASNSAAHTDTQYF. Using reference TRBV28 and TRBJ2-3 for the parts outside the CDR3, the full variable domain is DVKVTQSSRYLVKRTGEKVFLECVQDMDHENMFWYRQDPGLGLRLIYFSYDVKMKEKGDIPEGYSVSREKKERFSLILESASTNQTSMYLCASNSAAHTDTQYFGPGTRLTVL.

This clonotype has a count of ten or more. The J gene is TRBJ2-1, the V gene TRBV9; TRBD1 aligns across 9 bases. This CDR3 has 13 residues. The germline V gene has CDR1 SGDLS and CDR2 YYNGEE. V shed 4 bases and J 7 bases; nucleotides not matched to a gene: 3. The CDR3 sequence is CASSRDRVNEQFF. The CDR3 DNA reads TGTGCCAGCAGCCGGGACAGGGTGAATGAGCAGTTCTTC.

This clonotype was counted ten times or more. This chain uses TRBV28 with TRBJ1-1; D is unclear. Trimming stripped 2 bases from V and 2 bases from J, with 6 bases between. Germline V lookup: CDR1 MDHEN, CDR2 SYDVKM. There are 13 residues in the CDR3. In nucleotides, the CDR3 is TGTGCCAGCAGTTTAATGATTAACACTGAAGCTTTCTTT. Its translation is CASSLMINTEAFF.

There are many counts of this clonotype. This rearrangement joins TRBV5-1 to TRBJ1-4; 10 positions match TRBD1. This CDR3 is 15 amino acids long. Trimming took 2 bases from V and 7 from J; bases not matched to a gene: 5. Germline CDR1 is SGHRS and CDR2 is YFSETQ. The chain's CDR3 is CASSFTGTGAEKLFF. CDR3 bases: TGCGCCAGCAGCTTTACCGGGACAGGGGCTGAAAAACTGTTTTTT.

The chain has TRBV5-1 and TRBJ1-1; D is unclear. The CDR3 covers 14 residues. Trimming removed 4 bases at V and 1 base at J, with 11 bases between. Germline values: CDR1 SGHRS, CDR2 YFSETQ. The CDR3, as DNA: TGCGCCAGCAGCCGCGACAAAGGGAACACTGAAGCTTTCTTT. It is translated as CASSRDKGNTEAFF.

This clonotype has at least ten counts. This chain connects TRBV7-3 to TRBJ1-2; D call uncertain. The CDR3 is 15 amino acids. Germline loops: CDR1 SGHTA, CDR2 FQGTGA. Trimming stripped 5 bases from V and 2 bases from J, with 15 bases between. This CDR3 reads CASSPYSGANYGYTF. For the CDR3, the DNA is TGTGCCAGCAGCCCCTACTCGGGAGCGAACTATGGCTACACCTTC. The full variable domain, completed using reference TRBV7-3 and TRBJ1-2, is GAGVSQTPSNKVTEKGKYVELRCDPISGHTALYWYRQSLGQGPEFLIYFQGTGAADDSGLPNDRFFAVRPEGSVSTLKIQRTERGDSAVYLCASSPYSGANYGYTFGSGTRLTVV.

This clonotype was found many times. This chain joins TRBV7-9 and TRBJ1-4, with 8 bases fitting TRBD1. Germline values: CDR1 SEHNR, CDR2 FQNEAQ (reference sequence). CDR3 length equals 14 residues. The V segment lost 7 bases and the J segment 8 bases; nucleotides outside the gene matches: 9. This CDR3 is CASTLAGGEEKLFF. In DNA, the CDR3 is TGTGCCAGCACCCTCGCAGGGGGCGAGGAAAAACTGTTTTTT.